Presented here are 8 T cell receptor beta chains from one specimen sequenced in a study of cytomegalovirus exposure and HLA in healthy donors. PCR primers comprised 60 Vbeta and 13 Jbeta primers. Clones were sequenced by immunoSEQ multiplex PCR, and TCRdb holds only the in-frame ones, with some missing. The table has around 120,000 clones, roughly 80% seen once. Sequenced sample: PBMCs. The receptors originated from a woman between 40 and 55 years old in good health and CMV-seropositive.

This chain uses TRBV5-1 with TRBJ2-1, with 10 bases aligning to TRBD1. Germline-derived CDR1 and CDR2 are SGHRS and YFSETQ. Germline trimming cut 3 bases from V and 7 bases from J; bases unmatched to any gene: 7. The CDR3 has 15 residues. For the CDR3, the DNA is TGCGCCAGCAGCTGGAACCCGGGACAGGGGAATGAGCAGTTCTTC. As protein: CASSWNPGQGNEQFF. The full variable domain, its missing parts supplied by reference TRBV5-1 and TRBJ2-1, is KAGVTQTPRYLIKTRGQQVTLSCSPISGHRSVSWYQQTPGQGLQFLFEYFSETQRNKGNFPGRFSGRQFSNSRSEMNVSTLELGDSALYLCASSWNPGQGNEQFFGPGTRLTVL.

V usage is TRBV4-2 and J usage is TRBJ2-2; 7 bases agree with TRBD2. The junction had 13 bases not matched to a gene; V was cut back by 6 bases and J by 3 bases. This CDR3 is built from 17 residues. Germline V lookup: CDR1 LGHNA, CDR2 YNFKEQ. The DNA for the CDR3 is TGTGCCAGCAGTCAGGGTCGGCGGGAGAGGGACACCGGGGAGCTGTTTTTT. It codes for CASSQGRRERDTGELFF.

This chain connects TRBV29-1 to TRBJ2-1, with D possibly TRBD2 on 5 matching bases. The CDR3 has 15 residues. Germline lookup yields CDR1 SQVTM and CDR2 ANQGSEA. V dropped 1 base and J dropped 9 bases, with 19 bases sitting between them. CDR3 coding DNA: TGCAGCGTTGAAGCGGGGAGTAGCGTAGGTAGTGAGCAGTTCTTC. Amino acids: CSVEAGSSVGSEQFF.

The rearrangement links TRBV29-1 to TRBJ2-5; 7 bases agree with TRBD2. The CDR3 spans 12 residues. The V gene end was trimmed by 4 bases and the J gene end by 4 bases; junction bases not matched to a gene: 3. Germline CDR1 reads SQVTM; CDR2 reads ANQGSEA. CDR3 bases: TGCAGCGTTGTTCTAGCGGCAGAGACCCAGTACTTC. It is translated as CSVVLAAETQYF.

The chain links TRBV5-6 to TRBJ2-7; D perhaps matches TRBD2 (5 bases). V lost 0 bases and J 6 bases, leaving 13 bases between the germline ends. CDR3 length: 14 residues. CDR1 is SGHDT and CDR2 is YYEEEE in the germline V gene. In DNA form, the CDR3 reads TGTGCCAGCAGCTTGGGCGCAGTGGGGAGCGAGCAGTACTTC. Translation gives CASSLGAVGSEQYF.

The gene calls are TRBV5-1 and TRBJ1-1, with D uncertain. The CDR3 covers 12 residues. The ends were cut back, 1 base at V and 6 bases at J, with 7 bases in the middle. Germline CDR1 is SGHRS and CDR2 is YFSETQ. The CDR3 DNA reads as TGCGCCAGCAGCTTGTCCGGTTCTGAAGCTTTCTTT. Protein product: CASSLSGSEAFF.

This sequence joins TRBV5-4 and TRBJ2-5; TRBD2 agrees at 7 bases. This CDR3 has 14 residues. Per germline, CDR1 SGHNT and CDR2 YYREEE (reference sequence). Losses at the gene ends were 4 bases for V and 2 bases for J; bases not matched to a gene: 5. The CDR3 loop reads CASSPSGLQETQYF. CDR3 coding DNA: TGTGCCAGCAGCCCCTCGGGACTACAAGAGACCCAGTACTTC.

About this clone itself: Other DNA sequences in this specimen translate into the identical CDR3. The chain combines TRBV19 with TRBJ1-1; D unclear. Germline loops: CDR1 LNHDA, CDR2 SQIVND (reference sequence). The CDR3 covers 13 residues. The V end lost 3 bases, the J end lost 1 base, and 6 bases lay between the germline ends. The CDR3 spells CASSIGQNTEAFF. The CDR3 DNA sequence: TGTGCCAGTAGTATTGGCCAGAACACTGAAGCTTTCTTT. Variable domain in full (rest from reference TRBV19 and TRBJ1-1): DGGITQSPKYLFRKEGQNVTLSCEQNLNHDAMYWYRQDPGQGLRLIYYSQIVNDFQKGDIAEGYSVSREKKESFPLTVTSAQKNPTAFYLCASSIGQNTEAFFGQGTRLTVV.